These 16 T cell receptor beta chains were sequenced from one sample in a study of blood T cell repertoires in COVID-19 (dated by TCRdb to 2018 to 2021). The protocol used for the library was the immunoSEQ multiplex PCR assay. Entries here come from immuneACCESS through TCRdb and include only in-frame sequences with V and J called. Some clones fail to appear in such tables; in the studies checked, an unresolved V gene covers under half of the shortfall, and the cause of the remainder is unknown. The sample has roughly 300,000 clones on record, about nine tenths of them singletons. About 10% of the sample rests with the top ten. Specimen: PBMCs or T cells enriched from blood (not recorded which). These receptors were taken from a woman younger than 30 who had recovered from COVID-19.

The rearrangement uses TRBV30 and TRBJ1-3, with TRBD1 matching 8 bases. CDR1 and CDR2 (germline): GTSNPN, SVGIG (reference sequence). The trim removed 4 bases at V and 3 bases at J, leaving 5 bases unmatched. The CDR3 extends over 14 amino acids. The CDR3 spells CAWITGGNGNTIYF. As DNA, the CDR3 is TGTGCCTGGATTACAGGGGGAAATGGAAACACCATATATTTT.

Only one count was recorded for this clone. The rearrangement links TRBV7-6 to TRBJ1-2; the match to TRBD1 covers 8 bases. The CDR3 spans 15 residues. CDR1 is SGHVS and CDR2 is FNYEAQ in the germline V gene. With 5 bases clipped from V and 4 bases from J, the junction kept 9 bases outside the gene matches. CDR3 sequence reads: CASSPTRQGTYGYTF. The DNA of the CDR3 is TGTGCCAGCAGCCCAACCCGACAGGGGACCTATGGCTACACCTTC. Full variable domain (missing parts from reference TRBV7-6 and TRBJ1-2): GAGVSQSPRYKVTKRGQDVALRCDPISGHVSLYWYRQALGQGPEFLTYFNYEAQQDKSGLPNDRFSAERPEGSISTLTIQRTEQRDSAMYRCASSPTRQGTYGYTFGSGTRLTVV.

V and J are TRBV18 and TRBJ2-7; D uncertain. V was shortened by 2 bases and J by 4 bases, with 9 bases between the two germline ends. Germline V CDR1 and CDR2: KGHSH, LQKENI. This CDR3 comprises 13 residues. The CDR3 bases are TGTGCCAGCTCACCATACGCGGATTACGAGCAGTACTTC. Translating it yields CASSPYADYEQYF.

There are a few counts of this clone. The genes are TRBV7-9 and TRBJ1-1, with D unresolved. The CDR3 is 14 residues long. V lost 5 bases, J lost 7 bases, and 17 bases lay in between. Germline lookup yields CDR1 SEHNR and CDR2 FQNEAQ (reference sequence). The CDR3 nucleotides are TGTGCCAGCAGCCAGCTAGCTGGGTCCGGTGAAGCTTTCTTT. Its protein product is CASSQLAGSGEAFF.

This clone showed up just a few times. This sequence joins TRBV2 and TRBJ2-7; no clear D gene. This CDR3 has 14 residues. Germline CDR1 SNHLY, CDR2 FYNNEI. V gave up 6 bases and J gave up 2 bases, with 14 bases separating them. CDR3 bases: TGTGCCAGCAGAGTGGGTCAGGCTACCTACGAGCAGTACTTC. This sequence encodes CASRVGQATYEQYF. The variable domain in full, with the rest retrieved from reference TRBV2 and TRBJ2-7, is EPEVTQTPSHQVTQMGQEVILRCVPISNHLYFYWYRQILGQKVEFLVSFYNNEISEKSEIFDDQFSVERPDGSNFTLKIRSTKLEDSAMYFCASRVGQATYEQYFGPGTRLTVT.

CDR3 nucleotides: TGCGCCAGCAAAATGGGGGGAATTAGCTCTGGAAACACCATATATTTT. Protein product: CASKMGGISSGNTIYF. The rearrangement links TRBV5-1 to TRBJ1-3; D might be TRBD1 (5 bases). This CDR3 region has 16 residues. Germline loops: CDR1 SGHRS, CDR2 YFSETQ. V dropped 6 bases and J dropped 0 bases, with 16 bases sitting between them.

In DNA, the CDR3 is TGTGCCAGCACCCGGGACAGCTATGGCTACACCTTC. The encoded protein is CASTRDSYGYTF. The gene calls are TRBV5-6 and TRBJ1-2; 7 bases are a match to TRBD1. CDR3 length: 12 residues. Germline V gene lookup returns CDR1 SGHDT and CDR2 YYEEEE. J was trimmed by 4 bases and V by 6 bases; bases with no gene match: 3. Together with reference TRBV5-6 and TRBJ1-2, the CDR3 gives the full variable domain: DAGVTQSPTHLIKTRGQQVTLRCSPKSGHDTVSWYQQALGQGPQFIFQYYEEEERQRGNFPDRFSGHQFPNYSSELNVNALLLGDSALYLCASTRDSYGYTFGSGTRLTVV.

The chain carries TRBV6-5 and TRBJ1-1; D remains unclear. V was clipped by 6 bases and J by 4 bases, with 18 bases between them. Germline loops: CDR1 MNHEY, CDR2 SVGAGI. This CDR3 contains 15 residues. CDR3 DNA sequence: TGTGCCAGCAGACCCCTACTAGGAGGTGGCACTGAAGCTTTCTTT. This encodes CASRPLLGGGTEAFF.

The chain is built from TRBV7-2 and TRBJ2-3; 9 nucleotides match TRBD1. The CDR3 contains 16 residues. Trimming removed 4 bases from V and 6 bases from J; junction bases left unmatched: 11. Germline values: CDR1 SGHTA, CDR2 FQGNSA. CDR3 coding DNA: TGTGCCAGCAGCTATCAGCCGGCGGGGACAGGGGATACGCAGTATTTT. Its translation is CASSYQPAGTGDTQYF. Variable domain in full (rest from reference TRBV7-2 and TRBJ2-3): GAGVSQSPSNKVTEKGKDVELRCDPISGHTALYWYRQSLGQGLEFLIYFQGNSAPDKSGLPSDRFSAERTGGSVSTLTIQRTQQEDSAVYLCASSYQPAGTGDTQYFGPGTRLTVL.

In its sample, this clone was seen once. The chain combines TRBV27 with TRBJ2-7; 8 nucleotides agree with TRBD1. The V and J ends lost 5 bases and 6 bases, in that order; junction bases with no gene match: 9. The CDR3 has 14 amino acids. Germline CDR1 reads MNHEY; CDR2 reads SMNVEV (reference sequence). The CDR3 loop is CASSPQGAPVEQYF. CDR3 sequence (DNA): TGTGCCAGCAGTCCGCAGGGGGCGCCCGTCGAGCAGTACTTC.

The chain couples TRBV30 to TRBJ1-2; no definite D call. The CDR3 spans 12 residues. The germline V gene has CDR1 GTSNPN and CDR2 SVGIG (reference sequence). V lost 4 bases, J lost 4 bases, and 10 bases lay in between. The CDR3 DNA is TGTGCCTGGACGGGTGAATTCTATGGCTACACCTTC. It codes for CAWTGEFYGYTF.

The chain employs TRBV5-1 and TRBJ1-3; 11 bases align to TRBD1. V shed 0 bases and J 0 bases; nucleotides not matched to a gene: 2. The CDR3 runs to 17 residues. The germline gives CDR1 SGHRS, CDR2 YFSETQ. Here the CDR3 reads CASSLDGTGGSGNTIYF. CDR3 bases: TGCGCCAGCAGCTTGGATGGGACAGGGGGCTCTGGAAACACCATATATTTT.

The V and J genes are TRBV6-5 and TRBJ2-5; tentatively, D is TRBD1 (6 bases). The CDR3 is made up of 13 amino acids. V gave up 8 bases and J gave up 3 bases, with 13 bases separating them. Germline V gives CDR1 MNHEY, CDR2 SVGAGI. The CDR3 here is CASEIGTKETQYF. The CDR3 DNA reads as TGTGCCAGCGAGATCGGGACAAAAGAGACCCAGTACTTC.

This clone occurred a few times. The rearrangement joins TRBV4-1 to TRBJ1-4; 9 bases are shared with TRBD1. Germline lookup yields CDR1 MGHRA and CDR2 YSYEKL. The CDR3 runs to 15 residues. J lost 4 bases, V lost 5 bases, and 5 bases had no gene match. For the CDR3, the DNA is TGCGCCAGCAGCAACAGGGGGCGGAATAATGAAAAACTGTTTTTT. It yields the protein CASSNRGRNNEKLFF.

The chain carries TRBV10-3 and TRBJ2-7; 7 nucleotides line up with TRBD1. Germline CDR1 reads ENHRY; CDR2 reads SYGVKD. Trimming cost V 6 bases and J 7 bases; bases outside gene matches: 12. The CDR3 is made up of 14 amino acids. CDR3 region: CAIRDRDREREQYF. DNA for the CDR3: TGTGCCATCAGAGACAGGGATAGAGAAAGGGAGCAGTACTTC.

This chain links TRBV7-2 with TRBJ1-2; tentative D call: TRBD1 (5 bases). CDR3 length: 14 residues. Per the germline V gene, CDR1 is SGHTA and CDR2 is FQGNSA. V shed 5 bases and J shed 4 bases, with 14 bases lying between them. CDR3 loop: CASSLRGSGYGYTF. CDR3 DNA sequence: TGTGCCAGCAGCCTTAGGGGTTCGGGCTATGGCTACACCTTC.